The clone carrying this T cell receptor (beta chain) was recorded once. The antigen is undetermined. A much larger clone lies one base from this, so it may be a read error. The sample is drawn from a study of blood T cells in healthy people across ages. Study information: Per two T cells, about one barcoded beta molecule was captured through template switching.

Study-wide findings and caveats: Unsorted PBMC input precluded a conclusive naive versus antigen-experienced comparison.

The CDR3 runs to 14 residues. Germline CDR1 reads DFQATT; CDR2 reads SNEGSKA (reference sequence). Trimming removed 0 bases at V and 8 bases at J, with 16 bases between. For the second PCR, which ran for about 6 to 11 cycles, a sample-barcoded 5' primer and a J-beta primer mix were used. One entry per CDR3 protein results from TCRdb running MiXCR on the 5' RACE reads. Of hundreds of thousands of distinct CDR3 sequences in the sample, under 30% are singletons; the top ten hold around a sixth. The chain carries TRBV20-1 and TRBJ1-2; D is unclear. What was sequenced was blood. This sequence originates from a woman at least 80 years old in good health. Written as DNA, the CDR3 is TGCAGTGCTAGAGATCAAGGGATAAGGTACGGCTACACCTTC. This sequence encodes CSARDQGIRYGYTF.